These T cell receptor beta chains were read from a single sample in a study of response to subunit inactivated influenza vaccine. TCRdb independently ran MiXCR on the RT-PCR reads; one entry per CDR3 protein. This sample has about 160,000 distinct CDR3 sequences; under 13% occur once, and the top ten carry around 12%. The material sequenced was non-naive T cells sorted from PBMCs, taken about 40 days after vaccination. All receptors derive from a man over 45 who received an inactivated influenza vaccine. CDR3s include the opening cysteine and the closing phenylalanine or tryptophan. Fields, in order: CDR3 DNA, CDR3 protein, J gene, clone size, D gene, V gene. The D gene is left open where the match is weak. Clone size is shown for a subset of rows, as once, few, many or a class of expanded clone.

CDR3nt: TGTGCCAGCGGGCGCAGGGTTGGTGAGCAGTACTTC
CDR3aa: CASGRRVGEQYF
j_gene: TRBJ2-7
abundance: many
d_gene: .
v_gene: TRBV2

CDR3nt: TGCAGTGTTGGCCCTCCCCGCGACAGGGGAAGGTACGAGCAGTACTTC
CDR3aa: CSVGPPRDRGRYEQYF
j_gene: TRBJ2-7
abundance: .
d_gene: TRBD1
v_gene: TRBV20-1

CDR3nt: TGTGCCAGCAGCTTAGAAGCGCCCTACGAGCAGTACTTC
CDR3aa: CASSLEAPYEQYF
j_gene: TRBJ2-7
abundance: .
d_gene: .
v_gene: TRBV7-2

CDR3nt: TGTGCCAGCAGTGGAACAGGGGGGGACTACGAGCAGTACTTC
CDR3aa: CASSGTGGDYEQYF
j_gene: TRBJ2-7
abundance: .
d_gene: .
v_gene: TRBV25-1

CDR3nt: TGTGCCAGCAGCCCTTTGTTTGGGGGCCGTGTCACCGGGGAGCTGTTTTTT
CDR3aa: CASSPLFGGRVTGELFF
j_gene: TRBJ2-2
abundance: few
d_gene: .
v_gene: TRBV7-2

CDR3nt: TGTGCCAGCAGTGAAGGGGGCCGGACCCAGTACTTC
CDR3aa: CASSEGGRTQYF
j_gene: TRBJ2-5
abundance: .
d_gene: .
v_gene: TRBV2

CDR3nt: TGTGCCAGCAGCTTTAGGACAGGGGGAAACATTCAGTACTTC
CDR3aa: CASSFRTGGNIQYF
j_gene: TRBJ2-4
abundance: .
d_gene: TRBD1
v_gene: TRBV11-1

CDR3nt: TGCGGGAGGGACTACGAGCAGTACTTC
CDR3aa: CGRDYEQYF
j_gene: TRBJ2-7
abundance: many
d_gene: TRBD2
v_gene: TRBV25-1

CDR3nt: TGTGCCAGCAGTTCACTCCAGAGGGCGGGAAGGGATGAGCAGTTCTTC
CDR3aa: CASSSLQRAGRDEQFF
j_gene: TRBJ2-1
abundance: few
d_gene: .
v_gene: TRBV12-3/TRBV12-4

CDR3nt: TGTGCCAGCAGCCAGTTCGAGGGGACCCCTCTGTACTTC
CDR3aa: CASSQFEGTPLYF
j_gene: TRBJ2-7
abundance: .
d_gene: .
v_gene: TRBV7-9

CDR3nt: TGTGCCAGCAGCGGGGGACAGGGGGCCTCCTACGAGCAGTACTTC
CDR3aa: CASSGGQGASYEQYF
j_gene: TRBJ2-7
abundance: .
d_gene: TRBD1
v_gene: TRBV7-9

CDR3nt: TGTGCCAGCAGCATGCGGAGCGGTTACCCCTACAATGAGCAGTTCTTC
CDR3aa: CASSMRSGYPYNEQFF
j_gene: TRBJ2-1
abundance: .
d_gene: .
v_gene: TRBV7-2

CDR3nt: TGTGCCAGCAGCACCAGAGGTACCGGGGCCAACGTCCTGACTTTC
CDR3aa: CASSTRGTGANVLTF
j_gene: TRBJ2-6
abundance: .
d_gene: .
v_gene: TRBV5-6

CDR3nt: TGCGCCAGCAGTAGTGGCAGTACCTACGAGCAGTACTTC
CDR3aa: CASSSGSTYEQYF
j_gene: TRBJ2-7
abundance: .
d_gene: .
v_gene: TRBV4-3

CDR3nt: TGTGCCAGCAGCTTAGCCGGGACATCGGAGAATTCACCCCTCCACTTT
CDR3aa: CASSLAGTSENSPLHF
j_gene: TRBJ1-6
abundance: many
d_gene: .
v_gene: TRBV7-6

CDR3nt: TGCGCCAGCAGCACCACGGGGGGGCAATTCGAAAAACTGTTTTTT
CDR3aa: CASSTTGGQFEKLFF
j_gene: TRBJ1-4
abundance: .
d_gene: .
v_gene: TRBV5-1

CDR3nt: TGTGCCAGCAGCTTAGCGGGGCAGGGATGGGGCCGCGAGCAGTACTTC
CDR3aa: CASSLAGQGWGREQYF
j_gene: TRBJ2-7
abundance: few
d_gene: .
v_gene: TRBV7-2